What follows is one T cell receptor beta chain and its context. The source of the sample is a study of blood T cell repertoires in COVID-19. About the study: Sample material is recorded as cDNA or gDNA derived from T cells, B-cell-depleted T cells, or PBMCs.

The study assigned cohorts using participant-reported clinical history. Under the authors' procedure: Reference gene primers were amplified, and this amplification served to estimate nucleated cell counts. The method was immunoSEQ multiplex PCR; TCRdb's version includes in-frame clones alone and lacks a portion of them. That table furnishes V, J and clone size, whereas the DNA furnished D and trimming. The sample comprises over 250,000 clones, over 85% of which are singletons, and 2.6% rests with the top ten. Trimming removed 5 bases at V and 0 bases at J, with 17 bases between. CDR1 is MNHEY, CDR2 SMNVEV, per germline (reference sequence). CDR3 length: 17 amino acids.

Source material: PBMCs or T cells enriched from blood (not recorded which). The genes are TRBV27 and TRBJ1-5; a possible D gene is TRBD1 (5 bases). The TCR comes from a man between 60 and 75 years old who had recovered from COVID-19. The CDR3 DNA reads as TGTGCCAGCAGTACTATCGGACACCACCTTAGCAATCAGCCCCAGCATTTT. Encoded protein: CASSTIGHHLSNQPQHF.